A single sample gave rise to the 3 T cell receptor beta chains below, sequenced in a study of Graves' ophthalmopathy and Graves' hyperthyroidism. From RNA, the CDR3 regions of TCR beta chains were amplified and sequenced. Scientists carried out first-round RT-PCR using HTBI primers and then a second-round multiplex PCR. Each CDR3 protein is one row after TCRdb ran MiXCR on the multiplex PCR reads. The sample records about 480,000 distinct CDR3 sequences, around 15% being singletons. Sequenced material: blood. The receptors shown here come from a woman in her thirties with Graves' ophthalmopathy.

This clonotype was counted at least ten times. This rearrangement joins TRBV6-5 to TRBJ2-7; a weak D match, TRBD1 (6 bases). Trimming took off 0 bases at V and 1 base at J, with 13 bases between the two ends. Germline CDR1 MNHEY, CDR2 SVGAGI. There are 16 residues in the CDR3. CDR3 loop: CASSYSRDKFSYEQYF. CDR3 DNA sequence: TGTGCCAGCAGTTACTCCCGGGACAAGTTTTCCTACGAGCAGTACTTC.

This clonotype was recorded many times. This rearrangement joins TRBV7-9 to TRBJ1-2, with D possibly TRBD1 on 6 matching bases. This CDR3 is 13 amino acids long. V lost 5 bases and J lost 4, with 11 bases in between. The V gene's germline CDR1 is SEHNR and CDR2 FQNEAQ (reference sequence). Here the CDR3 DNA reads TGTGCCAGCAGCCCGGGACACCCCTATGGCTACACCTTC. Protein product: CASSPGHPYGYTF.

The sample holds many counts of this clonotype. V usage is TRBV25-1 and J usage is TRBJ1-2; TRBD1 agrees at 7 bases. V lost 6 bases and J lost 4; bases outside the gene matches: 11. The CDR3 runs to 15 residues. The germline gives CDR1 MGHDK, CDR2 SYGVNS. DNA of the CDR3: TGTGCCAGCAGCCCGGACAGGACTCAAATCTATGGCTACACCTTC. Protein sequence: CASSPDRTQIYGYTF.